This is a list of T cell receptor beta chains from one sample in a study of PD-L1 blockade in urothelial cancer. Produced via immunoSEQ multiplex PCR; TCRdb's table is partial and in-frame only. The sample contains 35,000 to 50,000 clones, around 84% of which appear only once. The specimen comprised PBMCs, sampled around atezolizumab (anti-PD-L1) treatment. These receptors were taken from a man between 65 and 85 years old with urothelial cancer. CDR3s include the opening cysteine and the closing phenylalanine or tryptophan. A D gene is named only where the DNA matches it firmly. Part of the rows lack a size; the others show once, few, many or a class for expanded clones.

D	J	size	V	DNA	CDR3
TRBD2	TRBJ2-1	.	TRBV18	TGTGCCAGCTCACCCAGCGGGACTTTGGGCTACAATGAGCAGTTCTTC	CASSPSGTLGYNEQFF
.	TRBJ2-3	few	TRBV28	TGTGCCAGCAGGAGCGGGCTAACAGATACGCAGTATTTT	CASRSGLTDTQYF
.	TRBJ1-1	.	TRBV29-1	TGCAGCGTTCGGGGAGAAAGTCGGGGTGCGGACACTGAAGCTTTCTTT	CSVRGESRGADTEAFF
TRBD1	TRBJ2-1	.	TRBV15	TGTGCCTCCCAGGGGGACAATGAGCAGTTCTTC	CASQGDNEQFF
.	TRBJ2-2	.	TRBV5-1	TGCGCCAGCAGCTTGGAATTGACGGCGGACGGGGCCGGGGAGCTGTTTTTT	CASSLELTADGAGELFF
.	TRBJ2-1	.	TRBV6-1	TGTGCCAGTGGATCCAGGGGAACGGCTGAGCAGTTCTTC	CASGSRGTAEQFF
.	TRBJ1-5	.	TRBV6-1	TGTGCCAGCAGTGTAAGCAATCAGCCCCAGCATTTT	CASSVSNQPQHF
.	TRBJ1-2	.	TRBV5-6	TGTGCCAGCAGCTCTACTGGACGGACATGGTCGGGTGGCTACACCTTC	CASSSTGRTWSGGYTF
TRBD2	TRBJ2-7	.	TRBV6-5	TGTGCCAGCAGCACTGGGACTAGACGCTACGAGCAGTACTTC	CASSTGTRRYEQYF
TRBD2	TRBJ2-5	.	TRBV27	TGTGCCAGCACCTCGACTAGCGGGAGAGCTTGGGAGACCCAGTACTTC	CASTSTSGRAWETQYF
.	TRBJ1-2	.	TRBV15	TGTGCCACCAGCAGAGATAAAGATGTACAGCTCGCAGGCTACACCTTC	CATSRDKDVQLAGYTF
.	TRBJ2-2	.	TRBV19	TGTGCCAGTAGTCCCGCCGGGAGTACCTACACCGGGGAGCTGTTTTTT	CASSPAGSTYTGELFF
.	TRBJ1-2	.	TRBV5-4	TGTGCCAGCAGCTTGGGCAGGAACTATGGCTACACCTTC	CASSLGRNYGYTF
.	TRBJ1-1	.	TRBV11-3	TGTGCCAGCAGCTCAGACATGAACACTGAAGCTTTCTTT	CASSSDMNTEAFF
TRBD1	TRBJ2-7	.	TRBV27	TGTGCCAGCAGTTTCGACAGGGCCACCTACGAGCAGTACTTC	CASSFDRATYEQYF
.	TRBJ1-2	.	TRBV28	TGTGCCAGCAGTTTTGGAGCTAACTATGGCTACACCTTC	CASSFGANYGYTF
.	TRBJ2-1	.	TRBV6-6	TGTGCCAGCAGGCCCAGGGGAGACTACAATGAGCAGTTCTTC	CASRPRGDYNEQFF
TRBD1	TRBJ1-4	.	TRBV15	TGTGCCACCAGCAGAGATAGTGGACAGGGGGGGCAGACTAATGAAAAACTGTTTTTT	CATSRDSGQGGQTNEKLFF
.	TRBJ2-3	.	TRBV7-2	TGTGCCAGCAGCGCCGATGAGCGGAGCACAGATACGCAGTATTTT	CASSADERSTDTQYF
.	TRBJ1-1	.	TRBV28	TGTGCCAGCAGGTATCGACAAACCGAACAGGCTGAAGCTTTCTTT	CASRYRQTEQAEAFF
.	TRBJ2-1	once	TRBV18	TGTGCCAGCTCACGGTTCGGCACTAGCTCCTACAATGAGCAGTTCTTC	CASSRFGTSSYNEQFF
.	TRBJ1-1	.	TRBV6-1	TGTGCCAGCAGCCCAGTCCACACTGAAGCTTTCTTT	CASSPVHTEAFF
.	TRBJ1-1	.	TRBV28	TGTGCCAGCATTTCTGGACAACTTTCCATGAACACTGAAGCTTTCTTT	CASISGQLSMNTEAFF
.	TRBJ2-2	.	TRBV6-6	TGTGCCAGCAAGATGGGGGCGAGCACCGGGGAGCTGTTTTTT	CASKMGASTGELFF
.	TRBJ2-7	.	TRBV5-6	TGTGCCAGCAGCTTCAGGGGCGCGGGAGCGGGGGAGCAGTACTTC	CASSFRGAGAGEQYF
TRBD2	TRBJ2-7	.	TRBV4-3	TGCGCCAGCAGCCAAGATTGGCCCAGCGGGAGCTACGAGCAGTACTTC	CASSQDWPSGSYEQYF
TRBD1	TRBJ1-1	few	TRBV5-6	TGTGCCAGCAGTTTGGGGACAGGGGGAATGTACACTGAAGCTTTCTTT	CASSLGTGGMYTEAFF
.	TRBJ1-2	.	TRBV7-3	TGTGCCAGCAGCTTATTCCCAGGTCGCGGCTACACCTTC	CASSLFPGRGYTF
TRBD2	TRBJ2-3	once	TRBV7-9	TGTGCCAGCTTAGCGGGAGATGGGGCAGATACGCAGTATTTT	CASLAGDGADTQYF
.	TRBJ1-5	.	TRBV28	TGTGCCGGCGCGGGGAACCATCAGCCCCAGCATTTT	CAGAGNHQPQHF
TRBD1	TRBJ1-1	.	TRBV7-2	TGTGCCAGCAGCCCTCAGGGGGCAGGAACTGAAGCTTTCTTT	CASSPQGAGTEAFF
.	TRBJ2-7	.	TRBV27	TGTGCCAGCAGTTTATTAACCTGGGCGCCTAATGGATCTTACGAGCAGTACTTC	CASSLLTWAPNGSYEQYF
.	TRBJ2-3	.	TRBV10-1	TGCGCCAGCAGTAAGCGGCAATACACAGATACGCAGTATTTT	CASSKRQYTDTQYF
TRBD2	TRBJ2-7	.	TRBV4-3	TGCGCCAGCAGCCTGGGACTACATTACTACGAGCAGTACTTC	CASSLGLHYYEQYF
.	TRBJ2-6	.	TRBV29-1	TGCAGCGTGGCCGTAGGGGCTGGGGCCAACGTCCTGACTTTC	CSVAVGAGANVLTF
.	TRBJ1-1	.	TRBV6-5	TGTGCCAGCAGTTACGAAGATCCTGGGAGGGGGTTCTCTTTCTTT	CASSYEDPGRGFSFF
.	TRBJ1-1	once	TRBV9	TGTGCCAGCAGCGTAGAGGCCAGGGTTAACACTGAAGCTTTCTTT	CASSVEARVNTEAFF
.	TRBJ1-5	.	TRBV28	TGTGCCAGCAGTTTAGGACAGCCCAATCAGCCCCAGCATTTT	CASSLGQPNQPQHF
.	TRBJ1-5	few	TRBV7-2	TGTGCCAGCAGCTTCAGGGGTGATTATAGCAATCAGCCCCAGCATTTT	CASSFRGDYSNQPQHF
.	TRBJ2-1	.	TRBV28	TGTGCCAGCAGTTTTGGGCAAAGGTATGAGCAGTTCTTC	CASSFGQRYEQFF
.	TRBJ1-5	.	TRBV4-1	TGCGCCAGCAGCCAGGGGCTGCAGGGTCAGCCCCAGCATTTT	CASSQGLQGQPQHF
.	TRBJ1-2	few	TRBV29-1	TGCAGCGTTGAACCGGACAGCAATAACTATGGCTACACCTTC	CSVEPDSNNYGYTF
.	TRBJ2-3	.	TRBV5-1	TGCGCCAGCAGCTTGTCGGGGGCAGATACGCAGTATTTT	CASSLSGADTQYF
TRBD1	TRBJ2-5	.	TRBV2	TGTGCCAGCAGGGCTTGGGACAGGGGGAGCCAGACCCAGTACTTC	CASRAWDRGSQTQYF
.	TRBJ1-4	.	TRBV28	TGTGCCAGCAGTTTACGGGTGACGGGTGAAAAACTGTTTTTT	CASSLRVTGEKLFF
.	TRBJ1-3	.	TRBV19	TGTGCCAGTAAGGTATCAGGATTAAGCTCTGGAAACACCATATATTTT	CASKVSGLSSGNTIYF
.	TRBJ1-2	.	TRBV28	TGTGCCAGCACTAAGACAGCTAACTATGGCTACACCTTC	CASTKTANYGYTF
TRBD1	TRBJ1-2	.	TRBV19	TGTGCCAGTAGTTCCGGGACAGTCTATGGCTACACCTTC	CASSSGTVYGYTF
.	TRBJ2-2	.	TRBV5-6	TGTGCCAGCAGCTTTCTAGGCATCACCGGGGAGCTGTTTTTT	CASSFLGITGELFF
.	TRBJ2-7	.	TRBV5-1	TGCGCCAGCAGCTTGAACTCCGCAGGGGCCCACGAGCAGTACTTC	CASSLNSAGAHEQYF
.	TRBJ1-2	few	TRBV2	TGTGCCAGCAGTTCGACAGGCCCCTATGGCTACACCTTC	CASSSTGPYGYTF
.	TRBJ2-7	once	TRBV7-8	TGTGCCAGCAGCTTGGGCGGGGCCACCTCCTACGAGCAGTACTTC	CASSLGGATSYEQYF
TRBD2	TRBJ2-3	.	TRBV4-3	TGCGCCAGCAGCCAAGGGACTAGCGGGAGCGCCACAGATACGCAGTATTTT	CASSQGTSGSATDTQYF